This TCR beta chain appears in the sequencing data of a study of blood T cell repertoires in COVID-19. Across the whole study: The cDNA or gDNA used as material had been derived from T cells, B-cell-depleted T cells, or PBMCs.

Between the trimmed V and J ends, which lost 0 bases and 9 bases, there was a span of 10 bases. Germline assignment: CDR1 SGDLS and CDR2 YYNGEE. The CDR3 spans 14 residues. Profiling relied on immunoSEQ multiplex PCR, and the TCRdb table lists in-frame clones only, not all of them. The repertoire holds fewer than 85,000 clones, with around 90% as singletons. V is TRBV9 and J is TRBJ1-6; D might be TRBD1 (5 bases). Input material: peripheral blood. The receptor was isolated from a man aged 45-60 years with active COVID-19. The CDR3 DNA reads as TGTGCCAGCAGCGTAGGGGGGGTCGGTTCACCCCTCCACTTT. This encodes CASSVGGVGSPLHF.